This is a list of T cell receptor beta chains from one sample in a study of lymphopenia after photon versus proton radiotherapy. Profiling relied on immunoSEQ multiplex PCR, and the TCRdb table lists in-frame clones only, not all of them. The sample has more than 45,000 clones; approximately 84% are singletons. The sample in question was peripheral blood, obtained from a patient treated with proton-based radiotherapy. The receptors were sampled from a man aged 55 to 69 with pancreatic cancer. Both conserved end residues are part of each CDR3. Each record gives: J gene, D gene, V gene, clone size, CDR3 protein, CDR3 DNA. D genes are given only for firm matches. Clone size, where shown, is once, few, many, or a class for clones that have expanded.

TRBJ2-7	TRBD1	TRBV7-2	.	CASSLVGTGVYEQYF	TGTGCCAGCTCCCTCGTCGGGACAGGGGTTTACGAGCAGTACTTC
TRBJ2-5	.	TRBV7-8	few	CASSLGQLRGVGETQYF	TGTGCCAGCAGCCTCGGACAGTTACGGGGAGTTGGAGAGACCCAGTACTTC
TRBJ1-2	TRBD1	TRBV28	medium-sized	CASSPTADRVSYTF	TGTGCCAGCAGCCCCACGGCTGACAGGGTTAGCTACACCTTC
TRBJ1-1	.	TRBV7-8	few	CASSPYTGIVNTEAFF	TGTGCCAGCAGCCCATATACAGGGATCGTGAACACTGAAGCTTTCTTT
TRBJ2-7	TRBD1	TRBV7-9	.	CASSSTGTGLVEQYF	TGTGCCAGCAGCTCCACCGGGACAGGTCTTGTGGAGCAGTACTTC
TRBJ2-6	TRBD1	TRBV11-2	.	CASSFGRTGISGANVLTF	TGTGCCAGCAGCTTTGGCAGGACAGGGATCTCTGGGGCCAACGTCCTGACTTTC
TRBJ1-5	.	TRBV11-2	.	CASSLAFGEPQHF	TGTGCCAGCAGCTTAGCGTTTGGAGAGCCCCAGCATTTT
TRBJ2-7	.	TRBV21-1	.	CAIPLLGRSYEQYF	TGTGCCATCCCTCTCTTAGGCAGGTCCTACGAGCAGTACTTC
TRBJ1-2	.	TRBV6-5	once	CASSSDSPNYGYTF	TGTGCCAGCAGCTCCGACAGCCCGAACTATGGCTACACCTTC
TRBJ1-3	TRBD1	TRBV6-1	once	CATLTGAAGNTIYF	TGTGCCACCTTAACAGGGGCTGCCGGAAACACCATATATTTT
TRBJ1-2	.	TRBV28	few	CASSATPGYYGYTF	TGTGCCAGCAGCGCTACCCCAGGGTACTATGGCTACACCTTC
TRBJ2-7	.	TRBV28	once	CASSLQYEQYF	TGTGCCAGCAGTTTACAGTACGAGCAGTACTTC
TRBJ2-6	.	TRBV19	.	CASSPVGSGANVLTF	TGTGCCAGTAGCCCGGTTGGGAGTGGGGCCAACGTCCTGACTTTC
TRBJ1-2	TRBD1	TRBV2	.	CASSESGGYGYTF	TGTGCCAGCAGTGAATCAGGGGGCTATGGCTACACCTTC
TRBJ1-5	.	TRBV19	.	CASRSPWVQESNQPQHF	TGTGCCAGTAGGAGCCCCTGGGTGCAAGAGAGCAATCAGCCCCAGCATTTT
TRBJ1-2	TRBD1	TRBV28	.	CASLRDRVYGYTF	TGTGCCAGCCTTAGGGACAGGGTTTATGGCTACACCTTC
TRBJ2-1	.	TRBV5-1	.	CASSLVGLASYNEQFF	TGCGCCAGCAGCTTGGTCGGGCTAGCGTCCTACAATGAGCAGTTCTTC
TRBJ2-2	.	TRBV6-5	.	CASSYSSTGELFF	TGTGCCAGCAGTTACTCGAGCACCGGGGAGCTGTTTTTT